This T cell receptor (beta chain) comes out of a study of cytomegalovirus exposure and HLA in healthy donors. General observations from the study: It was reportedly the case that the classifier diagnosed cytomegalovirus status with high specificity and sensitivity. In vitro work confirmed that three CMV-associated chains recognize CMV antigens. The authors listed 180 or so TCR beta chains as cytomegalovirus-associated.

The approximately 120-subject validation cohort, separate from the roughly 670-subject first cohort, included the donors. The V and J ends lost 4 bases and 2 bases, in that order; junction bases with no gene match: 5. Germline loops: CDR1 SGDLS, CDR2 YYNGEE. This CDR3 has 16 amino acids. Clones were read by immunoSEQ multiplex PCR, and TCRdb kept only the in-frame ones, dropping some. Of a few hundred thousand clones listed, 80% to 90% are singletons. In regard to this clone: Its antigen remains unknown.

The rearrangement uses TRBV9 and TRBJ2-2; 10 bases align to TRBD1. The TCR sequence derives from a woman aged 18-29 years in good health and CMV-seronegative. What was sequenced was PBMCs. The CDR3 nucleotides read TGTGCCAGCAGCCTTCGGACAGGGGGAAACACCGGGGAGCTGTTTTTT. This translates into CASSLRTGGNTGELFF.